This is a list of T cell receptor beta chains from one sample in a study of T cell responses to AZD1222 COVID-19 vaccine. TCRdb's table, derived via immunoSEQ multiplex PCR, lists solely in-frame clones and lacks some. In the table there are some 140,000 clones, roughly 90% of which are singletons. This specimen consisted of peripheral blood, obtained on day 0 of AZD1222 vaccination. The source is an adult in good health. Both conserved end residues are part of each CDR3. Each record gives: clone size, D gene, V gene, J gene, CDR3 protein, CDR3 DNA. D genes are given only for firm matches. Clone size is given for some rows only: seen once, a few or many times, or a class if the clone is expanded.

NA	TRBD2	TRBV7-8	TRBJ2-1	CASSLARSSGGVWTSETKQFF	TGTGCCAGCAGCTTAGCGCGATCGAGCGGGGGCGTTTGGACTAGCGAAACTAAGCAGTTCTTC
NA	TRBD1	TRBV7-9	TRBJ1-1	CASSSGTGWDGTEAFF	TGTGCCAGCAGCTCCGGGACAGGGTGGGACGGCACTGAAGCTTTCTTT
NA	TRBD1	TRBV18	TRBJ2-7	CASSLQGRSYEQYF	TGTGCCAGCTCACTACAGGGGCGATCCTACGAGCAGTACTTC
NA	NA	TRBV12-5	TRBJ1-2	CASGGLPGGYTF	TGTGCTAGTGGGGGCCTTCCCGGTGGCTACACCTTC
once	TRBD1	TRBV9	TRBJ2-3	CASSVAYRQGTSTDTQYF	TGTGCCAGCAGCGTAGCCTATAGACAGGGTACCAGCACAGATACGCAGTATTTT
NA	TRBD2	TRBV4-3	TRBJ2-1	CASSQDKGLAGGPQFF	TGCGCCAGCAGCCAAGATAAGGGACTAGCGGGAGGGCCGCAGTTCTTC
NA	NA	TRBV30	TRBJ2-3	CAQGQTSTSTDTQYF	TGTGCCCAAGGACAGACATCCACTAGCACAGATACGCAGTATTTT
NA	NA	TRBV7-2	TRBJ2-2	CASSTGTQLLYNTGELFF	TGTGCCAGCAGCACCGGGACTCAACTCTTATACAACACCGGGGAGCTGTTTTTT
few	NA	TRBV28	TRBJ2-4	CASSFSRLQYF	TGTGCCAGCAGTTTCTCGCGGCTTCAGTACTTC
few	NA	TRBV3-1/TRBV3-2	TRBJ1-1	CASSQAQSEAFF	TGTGCCAGCAGCCAAGCTCAGAGTGAAGCTTTCTTT
NA	NA	TRBV6-5	TRBJ1-1	CASSYGEVTEAFF	TGTGCCAGCAGTTACGGCGAAGTCACTGAAGCTTTCTTT
NA	NA	TRBV7-9	TRBJ1-2	CASSGGSPNYGYTF	TGTGCCAGCAGCGGAGGAAGCCCTAACTATGGCTACACCTTC
NA	NA	TRBV30	TRBJ2-3	CAWSSQGGPTDTQYF	TGTGCCTGGAGTAGCCAGGGGGGTCCCACAGATACGCAGTATTTT
NA	NA	TRBV5-6	TRBJ2-1	CASSRTPSSYNEQFF	TGTGCCAGCAGCCGCACGCCCAGCTCCTACAATGAGCAGTTCTTC
NA	NA	TRBV2	TRBJ1-1	CASSVGGPGTEAFF	TGTGCCAGCAGTGTAGGGGGGCCAGGGACTGAAGCTTTCTTT
NA	NA	TRBV3-1/TRBV3-2	TRBJ1-2	CASSHASGGEYGYTF	TGTGCCAGCAGCCACGCCTCGGGAGGGGAATATGGCTACACCTTC
NA	TRBD1	TRBV28	TRBJ1-4	CASSSTTGGSEKLFF	TGTGCCAGCAGTTCCACTACAGGGGGCAGTGAAAAACTGTTTTTT
NA	NA	TRBV3-1/TRBV3-2	TRBJ1-1	CASSNNRDTEAFF	TGTGCCAGCAGCAATAATCGGGATACTGAAGCTTTCTTT
NA	NA	TRBV10-3	TRBJ2-1	CAGSTTYNEQFF	TGTGCCGGCTCGACTACCTACAATGAGCAGTTCTTC
NA	NA	TRBV6-5	TRBJ2-7	CASGAYEQYF	TGTGCTTCGGGGGCCTACGAGCAGTACTTC
NA	NA	TRBV29-1	TRBJ2-2	CSVDRSGGITGELFF	TGCAGCGTTGATAGAAGTGGCGGGATCACCGGGGAGCTGTTTTTT
NA	TRBD2	TRBV7-8	TRBJ2-2	CASSLAGLAGGELFF	TGTGCCAGCAGCTTAGCGGGACTAGCAGGCGGGGAGCTGTTTTTT
NA	NA	TRBV6-5	TRBJ2-3	CASSSLAPGTDTQYF	TGTGCCAGCAGTTCGTTGGCGCCGGGCACAGATACGCAGTATTTT
NA	NA	TRBV7-9	TRBJ1-4	CASSKVSTNEKLFF	TGTGCCAGCAGTAAGGTTTCAACTAATGAAAAACTGTTTTTT
once	NA	TRBV12-5	TRBJ1-2	CASGHSNYGYTF	TGTGCTAGTGGTCACAGTAACTATGGCTACACCTTC
NA	TRBD1	TRBV3-1/TRBV3-2	TRBJ1-3	CASSRDSQEGTIYF	TGTGCCAGCAGCCGGGACAGCCAAGAAGGCACCATATATTTT
NA	NA	TRBV11-3	TRBJ2-5	CASSLPKDRPPQETQYF	TGTGCCAGCAGCTTACCAAAAGACAGGCCGCCCCAAGAGACCCAGTACTTC
once	NA	TRBV30	TRBJ1-3	CAWTLERQGNTIYF	TGTGCCTGGACCCTCGAGCGTCAAGGAAACACCATATATTTT
NA	TRBD2	TRBV5-1	TRBJ2-1	CASSPRTSSYNEQFF	TGCGCCAGCAGCCCACGGACTAGCTCCTACAATGAGCAGTTCTTC
few	NA	TRBV2	TRBJ1-5	CASRGTVLRGNQPQHF	TGTGCCAGCAGGGGAACCGTCCTGAGGGGCAATCAGCCCCAGCATTTT
once	NA	TRBV19	TRBJ2-2	CASSIMGSDTGELFF	TGTGCCAGTAGTATAATGGGCAGTGACACCGGGGAGCTGTTTTTT
NA	TRBD1	TRBV5-1	TRBJ2-1	CASKPGQGVSYNEQFF	TGCGCCAGCAAACCGGGACAGGGGGTTTCCTACAATGAGCAGTTCTTC
NA	TRBD1	TRBV3-1/TRBV3-2	TRBJ1-4	CASGSGQAGEKLFF	TGTGCCAGCGGATCGGGACAGGCGGGTGAAAAACTGTTTTTT
NA	NA	TRBV5-1	TRBJ2-2	CASSFRGNTGELFF	TGCGCCAGCAGCTTCAGGGGAAACACCGGGGAGCTGTTTTTT
NA	NA	TRBV28	TRBJ1-2	CASSSSDSRGYTF	TGTGCCAGCAGTTCCTCGGACAGCAGGGGCTACACCTTC
NA	TRBD2	TRBV9	TRBJ2-3	CASSVPARLADYTDTQYF	TGTGCCAGCAGCGTACCAGCCCGACTAGCGGACTACACAGATACGCAGTATTTT
NA	NA	TRBV10-3	TRBJ2-7	CAISPGTASYEQYF	TGTGCCATCAGTCCCGGGACCGCGTCCTACGAGCAGTACTTC
NA	TRBD1	TRBV7-9	TRBJ1-6	CASSPDRGFSPLHF	TGTGCCAGCAGCCCCGACAGGGGGTTTTCACCCCTCCACTTT
NA	NA	TRBV9	TRBJ1-4	CASSVDSGEKLFF	TGTGCCAGCAGCGTTGATTCGGGCGAAAAACTGTTTTTT
NA	NA	TRBV7-2	TRBJ1-1	CASSPLVSEAFF	TGTGCCAGCAGCCCGCTCGTTTCTGAAGCTTTCTTT
NA	TRBD1	TRBV5-1	TRBJ2-1	CASSLVSGGRYNEQFF	TGCGCCAGCAGCTTGGTTTCAGGGGGAAGGTACAATGAGCAGTTCTTC
once	NA	TRBV6-4	TRBJ1-1	CASSDSGRSEAFF	TGTGCCAGCAGTGACTCGGGGAGGTCTGAAGCTTTCTTT
NA	NA	TRBV6-4	TRBJ2-2	CASSGGLSNTGELFF	TGTGCCAGCAGTGGGGGACTGTCGAACACCGGGGAGCTGTTTTTT
NA	NA	TRBV28	TRBJ1-1	CASSGFQAFF	TGTGCCAGCTCAGGGTTTCAGGCTTTCTTT
NA	TRBD2	TRBV3-1/TRBV3-2	TRBJ2-2	CASSLWTSGRPSANTGELFF	TGTGCCAGCAGCCTTTGGACTAGCGGGAGGCCCTCCGCGAACACCGGGGAGCTGTTTTTT
NA	NA	TRBV6-5	TRBJ2-7	CASSFSANYEQYF	TGTGCCAGCAGTTTCAGCGCCAACTACGAGCAGTACTTC
few	NA	TRBV11-2	TRBJ2-7	CASSYDSSYEQYF	TGTGCCAGCAGCTACGATTCGTCCTACGAGCAGTACTTC
NA	NA	TRBV6-4	TRBJ2-1	CASSGTGAEVLDEQFF	TGTGCCAGCAGTGGTACAGGAGCTGAGGTGCTGGATGAGCAGTTCTTC
NA	NA	TRBV4-2	TRBJ2-1	CASSQGGPQYNEQFF	TGTGCCAGCAGCCAAGGGGGACCCCAATACAATGAGCAGTTCTTC
NA	NA	TRBV21-1	TRBJ1-6	CASSIQSRGPRNSPLHF	TGTGCCAGCAGCATTCAGTCCAGGGGGCCGAGGAATTCACCCCTCCACTTT
NA	TRBD2	TRBV5-1	TRBJ2-1	CASRPIPGLANNEQFF	TGCGCCAGCAGGCCTATTCCGGGACTAGCTAACAATGAGCAGTTCTTC